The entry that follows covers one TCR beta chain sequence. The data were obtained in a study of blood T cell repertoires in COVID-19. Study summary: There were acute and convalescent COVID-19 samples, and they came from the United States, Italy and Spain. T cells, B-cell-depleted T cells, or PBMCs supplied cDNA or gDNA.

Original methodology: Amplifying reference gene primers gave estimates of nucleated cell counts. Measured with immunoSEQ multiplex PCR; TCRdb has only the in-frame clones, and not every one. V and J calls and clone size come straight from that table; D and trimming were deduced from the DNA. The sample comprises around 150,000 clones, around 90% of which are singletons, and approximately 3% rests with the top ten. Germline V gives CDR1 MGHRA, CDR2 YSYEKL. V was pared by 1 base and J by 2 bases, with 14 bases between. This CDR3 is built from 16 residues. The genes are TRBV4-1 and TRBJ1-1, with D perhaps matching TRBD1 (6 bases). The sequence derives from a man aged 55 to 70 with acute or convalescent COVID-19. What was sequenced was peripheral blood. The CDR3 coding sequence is TGCGCCAGCAGCCAAGGTCCAGGGGAGGGCAACACTGAAGCTTTCTTT. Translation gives CASSQGPGEGNTEAFF.